This is a list of T cell receptor beta chains from one sample in a study of memory B cells and T cells in multiple sclerosis. Their antigens are not known. Data came from immunoSEQ multiplex PCR; TCRdb stores just in-frame clones and leaves some out. The data show 25,000 to 35,000 clones, with roughly 88% seen just once and about 2.5% held by the top ten. The sample taken for sequencing was PBMCs from blood kept in culture. These receptors all stem from a human donor with multiple sclerosis. Each CDR3 is given with its conserved first and last residue. A D gene is named only where the DNA matches it firmly. Size is stated for part of the rows, as once, few or many counts, or as a class when the clone is expanded.

clone size: once
J gene: TRBJ2-7
D gene: TRBD1
V gene: TRBV2
CDR3 protein: CASRGDGQVYAEQYF
CDR3 DNA: TGTGCCAGCAGGGGGGACGGACAGGTTTACGCCGAGCAGTACTTC

clone size: once
J gene: TRBJ1-1
D gene: .
V gene: TRBV10-3
CDR3 protein: CAISGQGNTEAFF
CDR3 DNA: TGTGCCATCAGTGGGCAGGGGAACACTGAAGCTTTCTTT

clone size: .
J gene: TRBJ2-1
D gene: TRBD1
V gene: TRBV9
CDR3 protein: CASSPGTGGRQQFF
CDR3 DNA: TGTGCCAGCAGCCCCGGGACAGGGGGCCGTCAGCAGTTCTTC

clone size: .
J gene: TRBJ2-7
D gene: .
V gene: TRBV30
CDR3 protein: CAGTVAGYEQYF
CDR3 DNA: TGTGCCGGTACAGTGGCTGGGTACGAGCAGTACTTC

clone size: .
J gene: TRBJ1-1
D gene: TRBD1
V gene: TRBV27
CDR3 protein: CASSLAGQGALALNTEAFF
CDR3 DNA: TGTGCCAGCAGTTTAGCGGGACAGGGGGCCCTGGCCCTGAACACTGAAGCTTTCTTT

clone size: .
J gene: TRBJ2-1
D gene: TRBD2
V gene: TRBV18
CDR3 protein: CASRLAGAYNEQFF
CDR3 DNA: TGTGCCAGCCGACTAGCGGGAGCCTACAATGAGCAGTTCTTC

clone size: .
J gene: TRBJ2-1
D gene: .
V gene: TRBV7-9
CDR3 protein: CASSLDLVGVEQFF
CDR3 DNA: TGTGCCAGCAGCTTAGACTTAGTCGGGGTCGAGCAGTTCTTC

clone size: .
J gene: TRBJ1-1
D gene: .
V gene: TRBV2
CDR3 protein: CASKGLGMAEAFF
CDR3 DNA: TGTGCCAGCAAGGGGCTCGGAATGGCTGAAGCTTTCTTT

clone size: .
J gene: TRBJ2-1
D gene: TRBD2
V gene: TRBV5-1
CDR3 protein: CASSDPLAGPYNEQFF
CDR3 DNA: TGCGCCAGCAGCGACCCTCTAGCGGGCCCCTACAATGAGCAGTTCTTC

clone size: .
J gene: TRBJ1-4
D gene: .
V gene: TRBV5-6
CDR3 protein: CASSLDGAIRNEKLFF
CDR3 DNA: TGTGCCAGCAGCTTAGACGGGGCGATACGTAATGAAAAACTGTTTTTT

clone size: once
J gene: TRBJ1-2
D gene: TRBD1
V gene: TRBV2
CDR3 protein: CASRSGTGDYGYTF
CDR3 DNA: TGTGCCAGCAGATCCGGGACAGGGGATTATGGCTACACCTTC

clone size: .
J gene: TRBJ1-3
D gene: .
V gene: TRBV11-2
CDR3 protein: CASSLEAPRVISGNTIYF
CDR3 DNA: TGTGCCAGCAGCTTAGAAGCCCCCAGGGTGATCTCTGGAAACACCATATATTTT

clone size: .
J gene: TRBJ1-2
D gene: .
V gene: TRBV28
CDR3 protein: CASGYIRGYTF
CDR3 DNA: TGTGCCAGCGGATATATAAGGGGCTACACCTTC

clone size: .
J gene: TRBJ2-2
D gene: .
V gene: TRBV28
CDR3 protein: CASSFWRGTGELFF
CDR3 DNA: TGTGCCAGCAGTTTTTGGAGGGGAACCGGGGAGCTGTTTTTT

clone size: .
J gene: TRBJ2-7
D gene: .
V gene: TRBV2
CDR3 protein: CASSLGGLYEQYF
CDR3 DNA: TGTGCCAGCAGCCTTGGCGGGCTCTACGAGCAGTACTTC

clone size: .
J gene: TRBJ2-7
D gene: TRBD1
V gene: TRBV27
CDR3 protein: CASSWAGGSSYEQYF
CDR3 DNA: TGTGCCAGCAGTTGGGCAGGGGGATCCTCCTACGAGCAGTACTTC

clone size: .
J gene: TRBJ1-3
D gene: .
V gene: TRBV6-5
CDR3 protein: CASGYGSSGNTIYF
CDR3 DNA: TGTGCCAGCGGGTACGGTAGCTCTGGAAACACCATATATTTT

clone size: once
J gene: TRBJ1-1
D gene: TRBD1
V gene: TRBV19
CDR3 protein: CASSSILRTGMNTEAFF
CDR3 DNA: TGTGCCAGTAGTAGCATACTTCGGACAGGCATGAACACTGAAGCTTTCTTT

clone size: .
J gene: TRBJ2-7
D gene: TRBD2
V gene: TRBV6-5
CDR3 protein: CASSHGWVAGVEQYF
CDR3 DNA: TGTGCCAGCAGCCATGGGTGGGTAGCGGGAGTCGAGCAGTACTTC

clone size: .
J gene: TRBJ1-1
D gene: .
V gene: TRBV10-3
CDR3 protein: CAISELGGANTEAFF
CDR3 DNA: TGTGCCATCAGTGAGTTAGGAGGGGCAAACACTGAAGCTTTCTTT

clone size: .
J gene: TRBJ2-1
D gene: TRBD1
V gene: TRBV10-2
CDR3 protein: CASSDRSNEQFF
CDR3 DNA: TGCGCCAGCTCGGACAGGAGCAATGAGCAGTTCTTC

clone size: few
J gene: TRBJ2-3
D gene: .
V gene: TRBV21-1
CDR3 protein: CASSKGTGQLPTSTDTQYF
CDR3 DNA: TGTGCCAGCAGCAAAGGAACGGGACAGCTGCCTACTAGCACAGATACGCAGTATTTT

clone size: once
J gene: TRBJ2-6
D gene: .
V gene: TRBV28
CDR3 protein: CASSSQDSGANVLTF
CDR3 DNA: TGTGCCAGCAGTTCACAGGATTCCGGGGCCAACGTCCTGACTTTC

clone size: .
J gene: TRBJ2-1
D gene: .
V gene: TRBV11-3
CDR3 protein: CASSSGHPNEQFF
CDR3 DNA: TGTGCCAGCAGCTCGGGACATCCGAATGAGCAGTTCTTC

clone size: .
J gene: TRBJ1-1
D gene: .
V gene: TRBV7-9
CDR3 protein: CASTPRGTEAFF
CDR3 DNA: TGTGCCAGCACCCCAAGGGGCACTGAAGCTTTCTTT

clone size: .
J gene: TRBJ2-1
D gene: TRBD2
V gene: TRBV28
CDR3 protein: CASSFPTPGLAFDEQFF
CDR3 DNA: TGTGCCAGCAGTTTCCCAACGCCGGGACTAGCTTTCGATGAGCAGTTCTTC

clone size: .
J gene: TRBJ1-4
D gene: .
V gene: TRBV9
CDR3 protein: CASREDGRKTNEKLFF
CDR3 DNA: TGTGCCAGCAGGGAGGACGGAAGGAAGACTAATGAAAAACTGTTTTTT

clone size: .
J gene: TRBJ2-1
D gene: TRBD1
V gene: TRBV5-8
CDR3 protein: CASSLAGTGYDEQFF
CDR3 DNA: TGTGCCAGCAGCTTGGCCGGGACAGGGTATGATGAGCAGTTCTTC

clone size: .
J gene: TRBJ2-7
D gene: .
V gene: TRBV28
CDR3 protein: CASSADRATYEQYF
CDR3 DNA: TGTGCCAGCAGTGCCGACAGAGCAACCTACGAGCAGTACTTC

clone size: .
J gene: TRBJ2-7
D gene: .
V gene: TRBV28
CDR3 protein: CASSFSGSSYEQYF
CDR3 DNA: TGTGCTAGCAGTTTCAGTGGGAGCTCCTACGAGCAGTACTTC

clone size: once
J gene: TRBJ2-1
D gene: TRBD2
V gene: TRBV28
CDR3 protein: CASVGSGRASYNEQFF
CDR3 DNA: TGTGCCAGCGTAGGTAGCGGGAGGGCCTCCTACAATGAGCAGTTCTTC

clone size: .
J gene: TRBJ2-1
D gene: TRBD1
V gene: TRBV2
CDR3 protein: CASSETQAGGLFNEQFF
CDR3 DNA: TGTGCCAGCAGTGAAACCCAGGCAGGGGGCCTCTTCAATGAGCAGTTCTTC

clone size: once
J gene: TRBJ2-5
D gene: TRBD1
V gene: TRBV15
CDR3 protein: CATSYTGGRDETQYF
CDR3 DNA: TGTGCCACCAGCTATACAGGGGGCAGGGATGAGACCCAGTACTTC

clone size: once
J gene: TRBJ1-3
D gene: TRBD1
V gene: TRBV27
CDR3 protein: CASRPQGLGNTIYF
CDR3 DNA: TGTGCCAGCAGACCACAGGGGTTAGGAAACACCATATATTTT